Each of the 19 T cell receptor beta chains below was sequenced from the same sample in a study of post-analysis software for immune sequencing data. Findings and caveats of the study: Controls showed lower frequencies than patients for 4 or 5 TRBV segments, and TRBV5-6, TRBV5-1 and TRBV20-1 were among these.

These TCRs are of unknown antigen specificity. Each TCR beta cDNA library carried unique molecular identifiers. MiXCR, run by TCRdb on the PCR reads, gives a single entry per CDR3 protein. The sample includes 400,000 to 500,000 distinct CDR3 sequences, 30% to 40% of them seen just once. Sequenced material: blood. The receptors come from a girl under 10 years old with multiple sclerosis.

This clonotype was seen a few times. The chain recombines TRBV4-1 with TRBJ1-3; 9 nucleotides agree with TRBD1. There are 15 residues in the CDR3. V shed 11 bases and J 4 bases; nucleotides not matched to a gene: 12. Germline V lookup: CDR1 MGHRA, CDR2 YSYEKL. The CDR3 region is CASTRTGASGNTIYF. DNA of the CDR3: TGCGCCTCGACCCGGACAGGGGCGTCGGGAAACACCATATATTTT.

This clonotype was observed at least ten times. The chain couples TRBV29-1 to TRBJ2-7, with TRBD2 matching 7 bases. The CDR3 loop spans 14 amino acids. Germline loops: CDR1 SQVTM, CDR2 ANQGSEA. V dropped 0 bases and J dropped 6; count of bases not matched to a gene: 8. CDR3 DNA: TGCAGCGTTGAAGAGGTGAGCGGGAATTGCGAGCAGTACTTC. Translated, it gives CSVEEVSGNCEQYF.

The chain employs TRBV30 and TRBJ2-1; 7 positions agree with TRBD1. V trimming: 0 bases; J trimming: 0 bases; junction bases outside the gene matches: 5. The CDR3 consists of 16 residues. Germline V CDR1 and CDR2: GTSNPN, SVGIG (reference sequence). CDR3 bases: TGTGCCTGGAGTGTACCGGGACAGAGCTCCTACAATGAGCAGTTCTTC. Its translation: CAWSVPGQSSYNEQFF.

This clonotype was detected only a few times. The rearrangement joins TRBV11-1 to TRBJ2-1, with 8 nucleotides matching TRBD2. V was clipped by 5 bases and J by 2 bases; unmatched bases: 11. This CDR3 contains 17 residues. Germline lookup yields CDR1 SGHAT and CDR2 FQDESV (reference sequence). DNA of the CDR3: TGTGCCAGCAGCACCAACCAAGCGGGAGCTACCTACAATGAGCAGTTCTTC. Translated, it gives CASSTNQAGATYNEQFF.

This chain connects TRBV5-1 to TRBJ2-5, with TRBD1 matching 9 bases. The J call may be wrong; the DNA end is better matched by TRBJ2-7. CDR3 length: 14 amino acids. Germline V gene sequence: CDR1 SGHRS, CDR2 YFSETQ. The CDR3 here is CASSLDGQGYEQYF. The CDR3 DNA reads TGCGCCAGCAGCTTGGACGGACAGGGGTACGAGCAGTACTTC.

This chain joins TRBV6-6 and TRBJ2-7; maybe TRBD2 (5 bases). Trimming shortened V by 5 bases and J by 0 bases, and 14 bases separated the two germline ends. This CDR3 is built from 15 residues. Germline CDR1 and CDR2: MNHNY and SVGAGI (reference sequence). The CDR3 loop is CASSRPERSSYEQYF. CDR3 nucleotide sequence: TGTGCCAGCAGTCGCCCGGAGCGGAGCTCCTACGAGCAGTACTTC.

V gene TRBV28 combines with J gene TRBJ2-7; no definite D call. From germline, CDR1 is MDHEN and CDR2 SYDVKM. This CDR3 spans 13 amino acids. Trimming took 3 bases from V and 2 from J, leaving 8 bases between them. The CDR3 nucleotides read TGTGCCAGCAGTTTCCCCCCGGCCTACGAGCAGTACTTC. Its translation is CASSFPPAYEQYF.

This clonotype has more than one count but fewer than ten. The rearrangement links TRBV6-2 or TRBV6-3 to TRBJ2-3, with 7 bases fitting TRBD2. The CDR3 is made up of 17 amino acids. V was clipped by 2 bases and J by 2 bases; unmatched bases: 10. The germline gives CDR1 MNHEY, CDR2 SVGEGT. The CDR3 here is CASSYNVGRDITDTQYF. CDR3 in DNA: TGTGCCAGCAGTTACAACGTGGGGAGGGATATCACAGATACGCAGTATTTT.

The table lists this clonotype with a few counts. V is TRBV12-3 or TRBV12-4 and J is TRBJ2-5; TRBD1 aligns across 9 bases. V lost 5 bases to trimming and J lost 5 bases; unmatched junction nucleotides: 6. CDR3 length: 14 amino acids. This chain's CDR3 is CASSSRDRGETQYF. CDR3 coding DNA: TGTGCCAGCAGTAGCCGTGACAGGGGGGAGACCCAGTACTTC.

This clonotype was recorded a few times. The chain recombines TRBV20-1 with TRBJ2-3; no clear D gene. The CDR3 loop spans 13 amino acids. Trimming left V 0 bases short and J 6 bases short, with 10 bases between. CDR1 and CDR2 from the germline V gene are DFQATT and SNEGSKA (reference sequence). CDR3 DNA sequence: TGCAGTGCTAGAGATTCGAAGTACGATACGCAGTATTTT. Its translation: CSARDSKYDTQYF.

In this sample, this clonotype turned up a few times. V is TRBV27 and J is TRBJ1-2; D is possibly TRBD1 (5 bases). Germline V gene sequence: CDR1 MNHEY, CDR2 SMNVEV (reference sequence). There are 14 residues in the CDR3. V was pared by 3 bases and J by 7 bases, with 15 bases between. The CDR3 DNA reads TGTGCCAGCAGTTTGGTGCCAAGTGGGGGTGGCTACACCTTC. Protein: CASSLVPSGGGYTF.

This clonotype was found a few times. The chain carries TRBV20-1 and TRBJ2-7; 14 bases agree with TRBD2. Germline CDR1 is DFQATT and CDR2 is SNEGSKA (reference sequence). With 2 bases clipped from V and 3 bases from J, the junction kept 6 bases outside the gene matches. The CDR3 spans 16 residues. The CDR3 sequence: CSARIPGLAGVYEQYF. CDR3 coding DNA: TGCAGTGCTAGAATCCCGGGACTAGCGGGAGTCTACGAGCAGTACTTC.

This clonotype came up a few times. The chain carries TRBV5-1 and TRBJ2-7; 7 bases align to TRBD1. Trimming removed 1 base from V and 0 bases from J; junction bases left unmatched: 7. This CDR3 region has 16 residues. The germline V gene encodes CDR1 SGHRS and CDR2 YFSETQ. As DNA, the CDR3 is TGCGCCAGCAGCTTGCCACTGGGACAGAACTCCTACGAGCAGTACTTC. Translation gives CASSLPLGQNSYEQYF.

V usage is TRBV6-5 and J usage is TRBJ1-2; D possibly corresponds to TRBD1 (5 bases). V was cut by 7 bases and J by 0 bases, with 12 bases left in between. This CDR3 contains 14 residues. Looked up from germline, CDR1 is MNHEY and CDR2 is SVGAGI. CDR3 nucleotide sequence: TGTGCCAGCACCCGACAGTCAGCTAACTATGGCTACACCTTC. This sequence encodes CASTRQSANYGYTF.

V usage is TRBV7-8 and J usage is TRBJ2-2; D is ambiguous. Germline CDR1 SGHVS, CDR2 FQNEAQ. The V and J ends lost 5 bases and 6 bases respectively, with 13 bases between them. This CDR3 comprises 14 residues. CDR3 sequence: CASSPRQYAGELFF. CDR3 in DNA: TGTGCCAGCAGCCCCAGGCAGTACGCCGGGGAGCTGTTTTTT.

This clonotype was observed a few times. The chain carries TRBV20-1 and TRBJ2-3; D ambiguous. Trimming left V 4 bases short and J 2 bases short, with 7 bases between. The CDR3 has 12 residues. In germline, CDR1 is DFQATT, CDR2 SNEGSKA (reference sequence). CDR3 sequence (DNA): TGCAGTGCTACGGATTTCACAGATACGCAGTATTTT. Translation: CSATDFTDTQYF.

This clonotype was recorded a few times. The chain carries TRBV28 and TRBJ2-3, with 7 positions matching TRBD2. The V gene end was trimmed by 4 bases and the J gene end by 3 bases; junction bases not matched to a gene: 7. The germline V gene encodes CDR1 MDHEN and CDR2 SYDVKM. This CDR3 is built from 15 residues. The CDR3, as DNA: TGTGCCAGCAGTTATAGGACTAGAGCTACAGATACGCAGTATTTT. Protein product: CASSYRTRATDTQYF.

In regard to this clonotype: The junction and the germline gene differ at one end; a read error may be behind it. The chain is built from TRBV15 and TRBJ2-3, with TRBD1 as a possible D gene (6 bases). This CDR3 is built from 13 residues. CDR1 is LNHNV, CDR2 YYDKDF, per germline (reference sequence). The CDR3 DNA reads as TGTGCCACCAGCAGAGTTTGGACAGATACGCGGTATTTT. Protein: CATSRVWTDTRYF.

The V and J genes are TRBV4-1 and TRBJ2-1, with 7 bases that match TRBD2. The J call may be mistaken, given a closer DNA end match to TRBJ2-7. CDR1 and CDR2 (germline): MGHRA, YSYEKL. The CDR3 is made up of 24 amino acids. As DNA, the CDR3 is TGCGCCAGCAGCCAAGAAGGATTGGAGACCCGACCTGTTTGGTTAGCGGGCGTCTACAATGAGCAGTACTTC. Translation: CASSQEGLETRPVWLAGVYNEQYF.